The 27 T cell receptor beta chains reported below all come from one sample, sequenced in a study of identical twins. TCRdb used MiXCR to reprocess the 5' RACE reads, holding one entry per CDR3 protein. The top ten clones hold around 0.98% of a sample with 700,000 or so distinct CDR3 sequences, 8.6% of them seen once. The same data also contributed to another study, on yellow fever vaccine responses in identical twins.

The sample taken for sequencing was PBMCs. Every receptor here comes from a woman aged 18-30 years in good health.

The CDR3 loop is CASSSTGGKDTIYF. The DNA for the CDR3 is TGTGCCAGCAGCTCGACAGGGGGCAAGGACACCATATATTTT. The gene calls are TRBV7-3 and TRBJ1-3; TRBD1 aligns across 10 bases. Germline V CDR1 and CDR2: SGHTA, FQGTGA. V trimming: 4 bases; J trimming: 8 bases; junction bases outside the gene matches: 5. This CDR3 spans 14 amino acids.

This clonotype occurred many times. The chain recombines TRBV5-1 with TRBJ2-2; 10 bases fit TRBD2. Germline assignment: CDR1 SGHRS and CDR2 YFSETQ. V lost 4 bases, J lost 4 bases, and 4 bases stayed unmatched. The CDR3 consists of 15 residues. CDR3 residues: CASSGGLASTGELFF. In nucleotides, the CDR3 is TGCGCCAGCAGCGGGGGACTAGCGAGCACCGGGGAGCTGTTTTTT.

This clonotype was observed many times. The chain is built from TRBV5-6 and TRBJ2-2; D not resolved. The CDR3 runs to 14 residues. Trimming shortened V by 2 bases and J by 3 bases, and 8 bases separated the two germline ends. Germline V CDR1 and CDR2: SGHDT, YYEEEE. DNA of the CDR3: TGTGCCAGCAGCTTATTTTGGGACACCGGGGAGCTGTTTTTT. This gives the protein CASSLFWDTGELFF.

The chain combines TRBV12-3 or TRBV12-4 with TRBJ2-7, with TRBD2 matching 9 bases. The CDR3 extends over 14 amino acids. J was trimmed by 9 bases and V by 3 bases; bases with no gene match: 9. This CDR3 is CASSLGSGGGGQYF. The CDR3 DNA reads as TGTGCCAGCAGTTTGGGTAGCGGGGGAGGCGGGCAGTACTTC.

The genes are TRBV20-1 and TRBJ2-7; either TRBD1 or TRBD2 may fit D (7 bases each). Germline V gene sequence: CDR1 DFQATT, CDR2 SNEGSKA (reference sequence). There are 16 residues in the CDR3. V lost 3 bases, J lost 1 base, and 19 bases lay in between. The CDR3 reads CSASYRGSGASYEQYF. CDR3 DNA sequence: TGCAGTGCTAGTTACAGGGGCAGCGGGGCGTCCTACGAGCAGTACTTC.

This clonotype was recorded many times. The chain employs TRBV3-1 and TRBJ2-5; 12 nucleotides agree with TRBD2. The CDR3 loop spans 16 amino acids. After removal of 4 bases from V and 1 base from J, the junction contained 4 bases not matched to a gene. Germline CDR1 is LGHDT and CDR2 is YNNKEL (reference sequence). CDR3 nucleotide sequence: TGTGCCAGCAGCCGCCGGACTAGCGGGGCCCAAGAGACCCAGTACTTC. Its translation: CASSRRTSGAQETQYF.

This clonotype was detected only a few times. The V gene is TRBV12-3 or TRBV12-4, the J gene TRBJ2-1, with a possible D match to TRBD1 (6 bases). V lost 0 bases and J 6 bases, leaving 9 bases between the germline ends. CDR3 length equals 14 residues. The chain's CDR3 is CASSLARGGNEQFF. The DNA for the CDR3 is TGTGCCAGCAGTTTAGCGCGAGGGGGCAATGAGCAGTTCTTC.

The sample holds many counts of this clonotype. The rearrangement joins TRBV29-1 to TRBJ2-1; D ambiguous. Germline V CDR1 and CDR2: SQVTM, ANQGSEA. V was cut by 7 bases and J by 0 bases, with 22 bases left in between. The CDR3 totals 17 residues. Written as DNA, the CDR3 is TGCAGCGCCCAGACTCTGCCTACTTCTAGCTCCTACAATGAGCAGTTCTTC. This sequence encodes CSAQTLPTSSSYNEQFF.

The V call is TRBV4-2, the J call TRBJ2-7; 9 nucleotides line up with TRBD2. Germline V gene lookup returns CDR1 LGHNA and CDR2 YNFKEQ. J was trimmed by 5 bases and V by 0 bases; bases with no gene match: 5. The CDR3 is made up of 15 amino acids. The CDR3 protein is CASSQDSGSRNEQYF. CDR3 nucleotides: TGTGCCAGCAGCCAAGATAGCGGGAGCCGGAACGAGCAGTACTTC.

This clonotype was seen many times. The chain uses TRBV20-1 and TRBJ2-2, with a tentative D call TRBD1 (6 bases). This CDR3 spans 15 amino acids. Germline V gene data show CDR1 as DFQATT and CDR2 as SNEGSKA (reference sequence). V lost 3 bases, J lost 0 bases, and 11 bases lay in between. The CDR3 nucleotides read TGCAGTGCTAGCACCCGGACAGCGAACACCGGGGAGCTGTTTTTT. This encodes CSASTRTANTGELFF.

V gene TRBV3-1 combines with J gene TRBJ2-7, with D uncertain. Germline loops: CDR1 LGHDT, CDR2 YNNKEL (reference sequence). V lost 1 base to trimming and J lost 4 bases, with 11 bases between them. The CDR3 spans 14 residues. CDR3 protein: CASSQVPEHYEQYF. In DNA form, the CDR3 reads TGTGCCAGCAGCCAAGTTCCAGAACATTACGAGCAGTACTTC.

The sample holds a few counts of this clonotype. The CDR3 sequence: CASSLALAPSTDTQYF. DNA for the CDR3: TGTGCCAGCAGCTTAGCCCTAGCGCCTAGCACAGATACGCAGTATTTT. V is TRBV7-9 and J is TRBJ2-3, with D possibly TRBD2 on 6 matching bases. V gave up 0 bases and J gave up 0 bases, with 10 bases separating them. Germline V gives CDR1 SEHNR, CDR2 FQNEAQ (reference sequence). This CDR3 spans 16 amino acids.

This clonotype was seen many times. The chain combines TRBV3-1 with TRBJ2-1, with TRBD2 matching 9 bases. The CDR3 length is 15 residues. Germline V CDR1 and CDR2: LGHDT, YNNKEL (reference sequence). Trimming removed 2 bases from V and 7 bases from J; junction bases left unmatched: 6. The CDR3 DNA sequence: TGTGCCAGCAGCCAATATAGCGGGAGCCTTAATGAGCAGTTCTTC. Translated, it gives CASSQYSGSLNEQFF.

The gene calls are TRBV20-1 and TRBJ2-3, with D unresolved. Between the trimmed V and J ends, which lost 3 bases and 6 bases, there was a span of 16 bases. Per the germline V gene, CDR1 is DFQATT and CDR2 is SNEGSKA (reference sequence). The CDR3 runs to 14 residues. CDR3 DNA sequence: TGCAGTGCTAGTGGGGTAGGACCCGCGGATACGCAGTATTTT. It translates to CSASGVGPADTQYF.

There are many counts of this clonotype. The V and J genes are TRBV7-2 and TRBJ2-1; D is unclear. Between the trimmed V and J ends, which lost 1 base and 0 bases, there was a span of 7 bases. Germline V gene sequence: CDR1 SGHTA, CDR2 FQGNSA. There are 15 residues in the CDR3. The CDR3 here is CASSLGRPSYNEQFF. CDR3 nucleotides: TGTGCCAGCAGCTTAGGTCGCCCCTCCTACAATGAGCAGTTCTTC.

Many counts were recorded for this clonotype. V is TRBV9 and J is TRBJ2-3, with TRBD1 identical over 7 bases. The CDR3 loop spans 16 amino acids. The germline V gene has CDR1 SGDLS and CDR2 YYNGEE. The V and J ends lost 1 base and 2 bases, in that order; junction bases with no gene match: 7. The CDR3 sequence: CASSVSAGGPTDTQYF. As DNA, the CDR3 is TGTGCCAGCAGCGTATCCGCAGGGGGACCCACAGATACGCAGTATTTT.

This clonotype has a count of ten or more. The chain couples TRBV7-3 to TRBJ2-3; 8 positions agree with TRBD1. The germline CDR1 and CDR2 sequences are SGHTA and FQGTGA. The CDR3 is made up of 15 amino acids. Trimming removed 5 bases from V and 1 base from J; junction bases left unmatched: 5. DNA for the CDR3: TGTGCCAGCAGCCCAACGGACAGGGGCACAGATACGCAGTATTTT. It specifies CASSPTDRGTDTQYF. The whole variable domain, filled in from reference TRBV7-3 and TRBJ2-3, reads GAGVSQTPSNKVTEKGKYVELRCDPISGHTALYWYRQSLGQGPEFLIYFQGTGAADDSGLPNDRFFAVRPEGSVSTLKIQRTERGDSAVYLCASSPTDRGTDTQYFGPGTRLTVL.

This clonotype was counted between two and nine times. The rearrangement links TRBV29-1 to TRBJ2-1; TRBD1 matches 12 bases. Germline lookup yields CDR1 SQVTM and CDR2 ANQGSEA. The CDR3 spans 14 residues. With 3 bases clipped from V and 6 bases from J, the junction kept 3 bases outside the gene matches. CDR3: CSVEGGQGANEQFF. CDR3 DNA sequence: TGCAGCGTTGAGGGGGGACAGGGGGCCAATGAGCAGTTCTTC.

This clonotype turned up a few times. The chain's CDR3 is CSATGTSGDTQYF. The CDR3 bases are TGCAGTGCAACCGGGACTAGCGGGGATACGCAGTATTTT. The chain employs TRBV20-1 and TRBJ2-3, with 12 bases aligning to TRBD2. This CDR3 spans 13 amino acids. Germline-derived CDR1 and CDR2 are DFQATT and SNEGSKA (reference sequence). The J segment lost 6 bases and the V segment lost 6 bases, leaving 4 bases of the junction unmatched.

This clonotype showed up just a few times. The chain combines TRBV5-1 with TRBJ1-4; D ambiguous. This CDR3 spans 13 amino acids. V lost 4 bases to trimming and J lost 0 bases, with 4 bases between them. Germline loops: CDR1 SGHRS, CDR2 YFSETQ. The CDR3 coding sequence is TGCGCCAGCAGCATGACAACTAATGAAAAACTGTTTTTT. Protein sequence: CASSMTTNEKLFF.

In this sample, this clonotype turned up a few times. The chain joins TRBV25-1 to TRBJ2-3; D not resolved. Per the germline V gene, CDR1 is MGHDK and CDR2 is SYGVNS. V lost 2 bases and J lost 2, with 14 bases in between. This CDR3 is built from 16 residues. Written as DNA, the CDR3 is TGTGCCAGCAGTGAAGGCGGCAGGACCTACACAGATACGCAGTATTTT. It yields the protein CASSEGGRTYTDTQYF.

The chain combines TRBV6-5 with TRBJ2-1; TRBD2 matches 8 bases. Germline V CDR1 and CDR2: MNHEY, SVGAGI. Unmatched junction bases numbered 9, after V lost 1 base and J lost 7 bases. This CDR3 contains 16 residues. The CDR3 region is CASSYFSTGGRNEQFF. CDR3 coding DNA: TGTGCCAGCAGTTACTTCTCAACGGGAGGGCGGAATGAGCAGTTCTTC.

This clonotype was seen ten or more times. The J gene is TRBJ2-1, the V gene TRBV10-3; D unresolved. Trimming stripped 4 bases from V and 9 bases from J, with 22 bases between. Germline lookup yields CDR1 ENHRY and CDR2 SYGVKD. The CDR3 runs to 16 residues. CDR3 sequence: CAISVQGPGGMFEQFF. The CDR3 DNA reads TGTGCCATCAGTGTTCAAGGGCCGGGCGGTATGTTTGAGCAGTTCTTC.

At least ten counts were recorded for this clonotype. The chain uses TRBV29-1 and TRBJ2-5; tentative D call: TRBD1 (5 bases). The germline V gene encodes CDR1 SQVTM and CDR2 ANQGSEA. The V end was cut by 5 bases, the J end by 5 bases, with 18 bases between. The CDR3 runs to 14 residues. CDR3 sequence: CSVSGFRAAETQYF. The CDR3 nucleotides read TGCAGCGTTTCGGGTTTCAGGGCGGCGGAGACCCAGTACTTC. The full variable domain, its missing parts supplied by reference TRBV29-1 and TRBJ2-5, is SAVISQKPSRDICQRGTSLTIQCQVDSQVTMMFWYRQQPGQSLTLIATANQGSEATYESGFVIDKFPISRPNLTFSTLTVSNMSPEDSSIYLCSVSGFRAAETQYFGPGTRLLVL.

The rearrangement uses TRBV6-2 or TRBV6-3 and TRBJ2-3; unclear D gene. V dropped 6 bases and J dropped 4 bases, with 8 bases sitting between them. CDR1 is MNHEY and CDR2 is SVGEGT in the germline V gene. The CDR3 totals 12 residues. CDR3 residues: CASRSGADTQYF. The CDR3 nucleotides read TGTGCCAGCAGATCCGGCGCAGATACGCAGTATTTT.

This clonotype was detected ten times or more. The chain joins TRBV7-2 to TRBJ2-3; a weak D match, TRBD2 (5 bases). This CDR3 is built from 10 residues. The V gene's germline CDR1 is SGHTA and CDR2 FQGNSA. V was pared by 4 bases and J by 10 bases, with 6 bases between. This CDR3 is CASSSRAQYF. CDR3 sequence (DNA): TGTGCCAGCAGCTCGAGGGCGCAGTATTTT.

This clonotype was picked up a small number of times. This rearrangement joins TRBV7-8 to TRBJ2-1, with TRBD2 matching over 9 bases. CDR3 length equals 15 residues. Germline assignment: CDR1 SGHVS and CDR2 FQNEAQ. The trim removed 4 bases at V and 6 bases at J, leaving 7 bases unmatched. CDR3 in DNA: TGTGCCAGCAGCTGGGTAGCGGGAGAGGGCAATGAGCAGTTCTTC. Translation gives CASSWVAGEGNEQFF. The full variable domain, with the rest looked up from reference TRBV7-8 and TRBJ2-1, is GAGVSQSPRYKVAKRGQDVALRCDPISGHVSLFWYQQALGQGPEFLTYFQNEAQLDKSGLPSDRFFAERPEGSVSTLKIQRTQQEDSAVYLCASSWVAGEGNEQFFGPGTRLTVL.